This TCR beta chain was recovered during a study of blood T cell repertoires in COVID-19. Libraries were prepared by immunoSEQ multiplex PCR; TCRdb keeps only in-frame clonotypes and omits some of them. The sample includes 100,000 to 150,000 clones, 90% to 95% seen only once; the top ten take just over 2%. CDR1 and CDR2 from the germline V gene are ENHRY and SYGVKD. V lost 0 bases to trimming and J lost 6 bases, with 11 bases between them. CDR3 length: 15 amino acids. The specimen sequenced was peripheral blood. This sequence originates from a man in his forties or fifties with COVID-19, enrolled during active disease. This chain links TRBV10-3 with TRBJ2-2; D uncertain. The CDR3 sequence is CAISESPTIPGELFF. In DNA, the CDR3 is TGTGCCATCAGTGAGTCGCCCACTATTCCCGGGGAGCTGTTTTTT.